Listed below are T cell receptor beta chains from one sample, sequenced in a study of Ad26.COV2.S vaccination and SARS-CoV-2 variants. The repertoire was sequenced with immunoSEQ multiplex PCR; TCRdb's copy has only in-frame clones and lacks some. Among some 460,000 clones listed, 89% were seen once. Sequencing was performed on peripheral blood, taken in a trial of Ad26.COV2.S vaccine versus placebo. The receptors stem from a person between 18 and 65 years old who received the Ad26.COV2.S COVID-19 vaccine or a placebo. Each CDR3 is given with its conserved first and last residue. Fields, in order: clone size, V gene, D gene, J gene, CDR3 protein, CDR3 DNA. A D gene is named only where the DNA matches it firmly. Where a row states a size, it is once, few, many or the class of an expanded clone; other rows omit it.

clone size: once
V gene: TRBV28
D gene: TRBD1
J gene: TRBJ1-2
CDR3 protein: CASRGQGENYGYTF
CDR3 DNA: TGTGCCAGCAGGGGACAGGGAGAAAACTATGGCTACACCTTC

clone size: -
V gene: TRBV28
D gene: -
J gene: TRBJ2-6
CDR3 protein: CASSKLPRVLISGANVLTF
CDR3 DNA: TGTGCCAGCAGCAAACTTCCCCGGGTCCTCATCTCTGGGGCCAACGTCCTGACTTTC

clone size: -
V gene: TRBV30
D gene: -
J gene: TRBJ1-3
CDR3 protein: CAWSQGTSGNTIYF
CDR3 DNA: TGTGCCTGGAGTCAGGGCACCTCTGGAAACACCATATATTTT

clone size: -
V gene: TRBV5-5
D gene: -
J gene: TRBJ1-1
CDR3 protein: CASSATGNTEAFF
CDR3 DNA: TGTGCCAGCAGCGCCACAGGGAACACTGAAGCTTTCTTT

clone size: -
V gene: TRBV28
D gene: -
J gene: TRBJ1-5
CDR3 protein: CASSHRRGNQPQHF
CDR3 DNA: TGTGCCAGCAGTCATCGCAGGGGCAATCAGCCCCAGCATTTT

clone size: -
V gene: TRBV6-5
D gene: -
J gene: TRBJ1-4
CDR3 protein: CASSYNPQGDEKLFF
CDR3 DNA: TGTGCCAGCAGTTACAACCCCCAGGGTGATGAAAAACTGTTTTTT

clone size: -
V gene: TRBV7-9
D gene: -
J gene: TRBJ2-7
CDR3 protein: CASSLGVAGAEQYF
CDR3 DNA: TGTGCCAGCAGCTTAGGTGTGGCAGGGGCCGAGCAGTACTTC

clone size: -
V gene: TRBV9
D gene: -
J gene: TRBJ2-1
CDR3 protein: CASSVAPGHLDNEQFF
CDR3 DNA: TGTGCCAGCAGCGTAGCGCCGGGACACCTCGACAATGAGCAGTTCTTC

clone size: -
V gene: TRBV27
D gene: -
J gene: TRBJ1-1
CDR3 protein: CASSLSKKSNTEAFF
CDR3 DNA: TGTGCCAGCAGTTTAAGTAAAAAATCGAACACTGAAGCTTTCTTT

clone size: -
V gene: TRBV6-5
D gene: -
J gene: TRBJ2-7
CDR3 protein: CASTTGLDTYEQYF
CDR3 DNA: TGTGCCAGTACGACGGGGCTTGATACCTACGAGCAGTACTTC

clone size: -
V gene: TRBV7-9
D gene: -
J gene: TRBJ1-6
CDR3 protein: CASSLSTDSPLHF
CDR3 DNA: TGTGCCAGCAGCTTAAGTACGGATTCACCCCTCCACTTT

clone size: -
V gene: TRBV7-6
D gene: -
J gene: TRBJ2-1
CDR3 protein: CASSLSGWDEDEQFF
CDR3 DNA: TGTGCCAGCAGCTTGTCGGGATGGGACGAGGATGAGCAGTTCTTC

clone size: -
V gene: TRBV4-3
D gene: -
J gene: TRBJ2-5
CDR3 protein: CASSQALSETQYF
CDR3 DNA: TGCGCCAGCAGCCAAGCCCTGAGTGAGACCCAGTACTTC

clone size: -
V gene: TRBV5-1
D gene: -
J gene: TRBJ1-1
CDR3 protein: CASSLVSKDTEAFF
CDR3 DNA: TGCGCCAGCAGCTTGGTCAGCAAAGACACTGAAGCTTTCTTT

clone size: -
V gene: TRBV6-2/TRBV6-3
D gene: -
J gene: TRBJ1-1
CDR3 protein: CASSGPSMNTEAFF
CDR3 DNA: TGTGCCAGCAGTGGACCCTCGATGAACACTGAAGCTTTCTTT

clone size: few
V gene: TRBV30
D gene: TRBD1
J gene: TRBJ1-5
CDR3 protein: CAWSSRGQFSNQPQHF
CDR3 DNA: TGTGCCTGGAGTAGCCGGGGACAGTTTAGCAATCAGCCCCAGCATTTT